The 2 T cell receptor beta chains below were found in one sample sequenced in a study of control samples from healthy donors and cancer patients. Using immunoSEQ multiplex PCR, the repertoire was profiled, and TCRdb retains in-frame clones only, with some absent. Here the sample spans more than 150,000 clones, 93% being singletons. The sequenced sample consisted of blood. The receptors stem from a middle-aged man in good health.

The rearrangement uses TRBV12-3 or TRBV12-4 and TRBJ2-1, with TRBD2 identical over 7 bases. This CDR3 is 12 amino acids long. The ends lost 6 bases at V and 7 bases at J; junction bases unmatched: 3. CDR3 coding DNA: TGTGCCAGCAGGGGACTAAAGAATGAGCAGTTCTTC. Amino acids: CASRGLKNEQFF.

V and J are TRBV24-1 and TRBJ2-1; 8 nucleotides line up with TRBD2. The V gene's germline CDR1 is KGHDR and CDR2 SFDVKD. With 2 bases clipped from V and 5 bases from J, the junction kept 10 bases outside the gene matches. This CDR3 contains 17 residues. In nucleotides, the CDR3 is TGTGCCACCAGTGATTACACGGGAGGGCGTAAGAACAATGAGCAGTTCTTC. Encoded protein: CATSDYTGGRKNNEQFF.